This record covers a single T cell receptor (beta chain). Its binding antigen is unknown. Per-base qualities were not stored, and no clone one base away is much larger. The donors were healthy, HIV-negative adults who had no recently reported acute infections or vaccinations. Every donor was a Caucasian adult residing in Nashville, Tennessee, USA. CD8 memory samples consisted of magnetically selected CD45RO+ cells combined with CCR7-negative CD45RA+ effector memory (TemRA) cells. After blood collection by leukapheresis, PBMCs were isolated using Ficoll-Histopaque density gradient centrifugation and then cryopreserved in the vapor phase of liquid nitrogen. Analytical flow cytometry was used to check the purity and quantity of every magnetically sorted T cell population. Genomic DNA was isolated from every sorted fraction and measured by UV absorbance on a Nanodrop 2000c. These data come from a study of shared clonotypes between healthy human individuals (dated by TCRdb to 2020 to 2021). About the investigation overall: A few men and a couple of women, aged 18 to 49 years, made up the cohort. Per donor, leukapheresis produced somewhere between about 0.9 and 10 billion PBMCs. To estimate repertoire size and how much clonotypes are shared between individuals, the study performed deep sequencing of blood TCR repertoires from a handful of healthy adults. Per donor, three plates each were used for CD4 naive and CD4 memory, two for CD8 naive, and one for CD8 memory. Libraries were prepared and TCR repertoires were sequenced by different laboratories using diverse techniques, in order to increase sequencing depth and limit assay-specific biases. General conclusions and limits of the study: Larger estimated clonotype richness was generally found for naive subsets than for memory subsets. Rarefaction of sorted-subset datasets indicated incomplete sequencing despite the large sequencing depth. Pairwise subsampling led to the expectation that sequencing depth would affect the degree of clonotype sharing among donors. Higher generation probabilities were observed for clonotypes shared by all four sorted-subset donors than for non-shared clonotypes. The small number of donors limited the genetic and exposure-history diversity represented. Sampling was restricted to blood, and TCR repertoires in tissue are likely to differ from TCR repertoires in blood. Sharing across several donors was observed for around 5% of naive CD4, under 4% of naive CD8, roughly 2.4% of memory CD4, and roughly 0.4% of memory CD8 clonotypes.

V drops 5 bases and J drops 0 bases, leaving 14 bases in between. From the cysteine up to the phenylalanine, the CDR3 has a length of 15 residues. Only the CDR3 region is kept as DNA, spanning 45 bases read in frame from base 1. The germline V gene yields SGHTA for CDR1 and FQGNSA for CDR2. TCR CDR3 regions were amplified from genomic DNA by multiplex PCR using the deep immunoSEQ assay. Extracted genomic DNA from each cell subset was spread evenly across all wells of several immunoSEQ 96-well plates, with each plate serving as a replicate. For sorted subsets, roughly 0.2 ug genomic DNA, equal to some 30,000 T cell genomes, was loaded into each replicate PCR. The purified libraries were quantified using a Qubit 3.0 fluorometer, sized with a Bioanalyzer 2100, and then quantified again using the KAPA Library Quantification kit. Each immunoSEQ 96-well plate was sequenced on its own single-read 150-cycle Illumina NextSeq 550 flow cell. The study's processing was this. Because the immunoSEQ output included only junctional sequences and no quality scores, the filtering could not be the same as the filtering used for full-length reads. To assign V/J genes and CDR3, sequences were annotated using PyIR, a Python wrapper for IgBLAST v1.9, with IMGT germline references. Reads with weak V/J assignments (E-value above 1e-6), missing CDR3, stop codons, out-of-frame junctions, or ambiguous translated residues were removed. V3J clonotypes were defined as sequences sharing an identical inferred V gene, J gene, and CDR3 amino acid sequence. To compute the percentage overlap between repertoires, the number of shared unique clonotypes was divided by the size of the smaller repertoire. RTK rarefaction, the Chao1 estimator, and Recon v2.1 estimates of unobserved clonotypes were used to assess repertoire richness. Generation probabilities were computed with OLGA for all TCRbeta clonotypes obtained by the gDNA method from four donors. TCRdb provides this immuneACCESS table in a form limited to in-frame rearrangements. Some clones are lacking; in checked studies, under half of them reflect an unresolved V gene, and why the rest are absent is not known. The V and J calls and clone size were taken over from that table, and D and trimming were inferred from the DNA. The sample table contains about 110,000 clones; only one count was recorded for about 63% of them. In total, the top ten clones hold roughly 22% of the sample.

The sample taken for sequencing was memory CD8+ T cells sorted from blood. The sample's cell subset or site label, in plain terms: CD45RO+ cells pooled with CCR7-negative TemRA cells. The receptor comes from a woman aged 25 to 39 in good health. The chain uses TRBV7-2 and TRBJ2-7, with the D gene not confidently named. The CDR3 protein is CASSNLGYGSYEQYF. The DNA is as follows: TGTGCCAGCAGCAACCTGGGGTACGGCTCCTACGAGCAGTACTTC.